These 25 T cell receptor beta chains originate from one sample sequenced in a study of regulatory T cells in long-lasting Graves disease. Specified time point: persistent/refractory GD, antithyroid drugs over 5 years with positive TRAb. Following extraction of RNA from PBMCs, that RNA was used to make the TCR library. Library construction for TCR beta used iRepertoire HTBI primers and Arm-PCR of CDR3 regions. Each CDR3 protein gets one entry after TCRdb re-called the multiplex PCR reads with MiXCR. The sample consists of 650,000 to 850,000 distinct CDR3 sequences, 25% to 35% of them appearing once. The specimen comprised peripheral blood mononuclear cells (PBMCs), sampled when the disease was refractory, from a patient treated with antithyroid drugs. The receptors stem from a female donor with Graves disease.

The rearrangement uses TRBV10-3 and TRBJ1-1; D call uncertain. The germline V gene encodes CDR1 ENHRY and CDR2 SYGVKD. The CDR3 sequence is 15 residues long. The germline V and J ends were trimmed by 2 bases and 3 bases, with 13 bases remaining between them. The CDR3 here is CAISEGMVHHTEAFF. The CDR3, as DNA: TGTGCCATCAGTGAGGGGATGGTACACCACACTGAAGCTTTCTTT.

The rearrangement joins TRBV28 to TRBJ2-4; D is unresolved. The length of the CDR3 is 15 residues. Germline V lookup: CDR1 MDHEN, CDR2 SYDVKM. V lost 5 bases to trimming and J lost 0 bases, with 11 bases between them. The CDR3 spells CASSGQDVAKNIQYF. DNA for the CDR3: TGTGCCAGCAGTGGTCAGGACGTAGCCAAAAACATTCAGTACTTC.

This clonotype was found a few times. The CDR3 DNA reads as TGTGCCAGCAGTTACCGGGACGACACTGAAGCTTTCTTT. This gives the protein CASSYRDDTEAFF. The V gene is TRBV12-3 or TRBV12-4, the J gene TRBJ1-1; a weak D match, TRBD1 (5 bases). Between the trimmed V and J ends, which lost 4 bases and 3 bases, there was a span of 9 bases. The CDR3 is made up of 13 amino acids.

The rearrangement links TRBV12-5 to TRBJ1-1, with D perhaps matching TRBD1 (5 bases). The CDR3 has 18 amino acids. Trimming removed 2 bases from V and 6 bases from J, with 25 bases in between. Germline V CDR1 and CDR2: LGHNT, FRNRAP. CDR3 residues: CASGLSRRDRGRLAEAFF. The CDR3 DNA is TGTGCTAGTGGTTTGTCCCGGCGGGACCGCGGGAGGTTGGCTGAAGCTTTCTTT.

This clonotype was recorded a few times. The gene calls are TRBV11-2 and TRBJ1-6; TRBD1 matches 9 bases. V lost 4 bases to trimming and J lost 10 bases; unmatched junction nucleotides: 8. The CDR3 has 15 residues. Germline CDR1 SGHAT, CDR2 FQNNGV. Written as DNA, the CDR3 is TGTGCCAGCAGCTCCTCCGGGACAGGGTTCTCACCCCTCCACTTT. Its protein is CASSSSGTGFSPLHF. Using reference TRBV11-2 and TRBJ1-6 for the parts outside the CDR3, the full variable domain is EAGVAQSPRYKIIEKRQSVAFWCNPISGHATLYWYQQILGQGPKLLIQFQNNGVVDDSQLPKDRFSAERLKGVDSTLKIQPAKLEDSAVYLCASSSSGTGFSPLHFGNGTRLTVT.

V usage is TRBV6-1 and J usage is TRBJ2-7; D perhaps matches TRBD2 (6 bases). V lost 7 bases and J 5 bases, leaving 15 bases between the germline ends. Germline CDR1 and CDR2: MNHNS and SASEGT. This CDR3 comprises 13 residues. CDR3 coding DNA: TGTGCCAGCACCGTGGGGGGTTCTAACGAGCAGTACTTC. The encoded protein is CASTVGGSNEQYF.

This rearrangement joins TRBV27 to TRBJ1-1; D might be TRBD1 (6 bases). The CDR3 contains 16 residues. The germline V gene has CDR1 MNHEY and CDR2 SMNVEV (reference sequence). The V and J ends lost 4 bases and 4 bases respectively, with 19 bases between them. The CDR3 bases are TGTGCCAGCAGTTCACCTGGGGGGGCGCATGTCACTGAAGCTTTCTTT. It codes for CASSSPGGAHVTEAFF.

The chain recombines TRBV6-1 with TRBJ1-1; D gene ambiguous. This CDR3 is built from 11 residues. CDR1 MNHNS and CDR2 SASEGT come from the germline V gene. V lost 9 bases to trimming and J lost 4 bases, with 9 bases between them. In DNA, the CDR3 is TGTGCCAGTGCCTGGGGCACTGAAGCTTTCTTT. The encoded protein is CASAWGTEAFF.

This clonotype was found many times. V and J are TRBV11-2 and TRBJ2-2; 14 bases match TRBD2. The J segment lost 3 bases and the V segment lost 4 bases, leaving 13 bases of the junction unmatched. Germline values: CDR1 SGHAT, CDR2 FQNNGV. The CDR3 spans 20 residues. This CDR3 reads CASSSTGRGLAGDYTGELFF. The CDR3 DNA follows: TGTGCCAGCAGCTCCACAGGGCGGGGACTAGCGGGAGACTACACCGGGGAGCTGTTTTTT. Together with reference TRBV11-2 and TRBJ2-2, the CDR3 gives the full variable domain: EAGVAQSPRYKIIEKRQSVAFWCNPISGHATLYWYQQILGQGPKLLIQFQNNGVVDDSQLPKDRFSAERLKGVDSTLKIQPAKLEDSAVYLCASSSTGRGLAGDYTGELFFGEGSRLTVL.

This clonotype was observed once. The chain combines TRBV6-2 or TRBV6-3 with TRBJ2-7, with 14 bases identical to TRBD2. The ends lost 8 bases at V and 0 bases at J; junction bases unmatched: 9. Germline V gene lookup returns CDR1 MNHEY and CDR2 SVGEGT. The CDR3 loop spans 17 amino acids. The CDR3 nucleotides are TGTGCCAGCGGGGGGGGACTAGCGGGAGCATTCTCCTACGAGCAGTACTTC. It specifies CASGGGLAGAFSYEQYF.

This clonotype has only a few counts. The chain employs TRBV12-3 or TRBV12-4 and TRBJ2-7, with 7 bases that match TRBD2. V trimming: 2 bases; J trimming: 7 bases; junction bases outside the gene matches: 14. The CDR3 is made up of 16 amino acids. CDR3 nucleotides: TGTGCCAGCAGTTTACGGGCGGTAGACACGGGGGGTGAGCAGTACTTC. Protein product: CASSLRAVDTGGEQYF.

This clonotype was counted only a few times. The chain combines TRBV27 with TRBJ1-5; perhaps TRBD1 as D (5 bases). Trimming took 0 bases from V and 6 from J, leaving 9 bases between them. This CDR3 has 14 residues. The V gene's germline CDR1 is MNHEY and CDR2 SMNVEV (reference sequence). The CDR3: CASSLSTGAQPQHF. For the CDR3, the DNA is TGTGCCAGCAGTTTATCGACCGGGGCTCAGCCCCAGCATTTT.

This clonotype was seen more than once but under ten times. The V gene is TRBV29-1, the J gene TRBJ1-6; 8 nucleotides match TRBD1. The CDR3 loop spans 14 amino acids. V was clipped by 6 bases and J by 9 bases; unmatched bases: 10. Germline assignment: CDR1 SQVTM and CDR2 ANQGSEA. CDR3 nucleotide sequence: TGCAGCGTAAAGACCGGGACAGGCTCTTCACCCCTCCACTTT. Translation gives CSVKTGTGSSPLHF. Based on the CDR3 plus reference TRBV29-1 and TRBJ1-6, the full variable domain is SAVISQKPSRDICQRGTSLTIQCQVDSQVTMMFWYRQQPGQSLTLIATANQGSEATYESGFVIDKFPISRPNLTFSTLTVSNMSPEDSSIYLCSVKTGTGSSPLHFGNGTRLTVT.

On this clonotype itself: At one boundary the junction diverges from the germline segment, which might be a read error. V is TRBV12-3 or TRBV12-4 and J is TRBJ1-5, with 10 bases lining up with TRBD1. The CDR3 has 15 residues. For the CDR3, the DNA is TGTGCCAGCAGTTCCGGACAGGGGGTAAATCAGCCCCGGCATTTT. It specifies CASSSGQGVNQPRHF.

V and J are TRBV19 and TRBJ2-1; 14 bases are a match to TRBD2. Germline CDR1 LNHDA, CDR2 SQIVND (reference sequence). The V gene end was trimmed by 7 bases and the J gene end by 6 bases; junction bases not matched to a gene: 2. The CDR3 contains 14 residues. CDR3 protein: CASTGLAGANEQFF. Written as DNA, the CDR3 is TGTGCCAGTACGGGACTAGCGGGAGCCAATGAGCAGTTCTTC.

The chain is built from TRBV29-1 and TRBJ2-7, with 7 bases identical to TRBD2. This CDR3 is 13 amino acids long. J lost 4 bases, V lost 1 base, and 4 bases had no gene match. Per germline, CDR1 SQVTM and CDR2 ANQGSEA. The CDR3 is CSVEGGSRYEQYF. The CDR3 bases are TGCAGCGTTGAAGGCGGGAGTAGGTACGAGCAGTACTTC.

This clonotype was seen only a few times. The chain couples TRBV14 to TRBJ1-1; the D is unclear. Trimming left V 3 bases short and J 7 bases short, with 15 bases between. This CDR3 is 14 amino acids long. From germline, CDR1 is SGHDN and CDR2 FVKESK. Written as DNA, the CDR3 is TGTGCCAGCAGCCAGTTAAACGGATTTCATGAAGCTTTCTTT. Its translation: CASSQLNGFHEAFF.

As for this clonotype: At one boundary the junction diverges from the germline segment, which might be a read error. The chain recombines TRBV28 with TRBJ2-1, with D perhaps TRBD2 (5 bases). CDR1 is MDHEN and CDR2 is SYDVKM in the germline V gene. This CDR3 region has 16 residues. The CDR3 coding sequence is TGTGCCATCAGTGAGTCGAAGGCGGGCTACGGGAATGAGCAGTTCTTC. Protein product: CAISESKAGYGNEQFF.

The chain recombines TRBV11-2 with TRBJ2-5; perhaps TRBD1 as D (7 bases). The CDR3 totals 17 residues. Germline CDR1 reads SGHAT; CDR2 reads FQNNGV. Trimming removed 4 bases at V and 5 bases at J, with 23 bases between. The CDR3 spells CASSSWPETGRPETQYF. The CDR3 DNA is TGTGCCAGCAGCTCATGGCCTGAGACAGGGAGGCCGGAGACCCAGTACTTC.

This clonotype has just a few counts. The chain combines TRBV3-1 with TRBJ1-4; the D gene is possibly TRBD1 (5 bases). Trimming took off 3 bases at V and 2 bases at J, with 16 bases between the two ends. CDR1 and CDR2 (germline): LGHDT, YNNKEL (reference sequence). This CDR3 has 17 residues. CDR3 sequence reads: CASSQQGDGSTNEKLFF. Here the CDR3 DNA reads TGTGCCAGCAGCCAGCAAGGGGATGGTTCCACTAATGAAAAACTGTTTTTT.

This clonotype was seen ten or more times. The CDR3 nucleotides read TGTGCCAGCATCTACCTTCTGACAGGGAACGAGCAGTACTTC. Translated: CASIYLLTGNEQYF. The V gene is TRBV2, the J gene TRBJ2-7, with TRBD1 identical over 7 bases. Trimming took 7 bases from V and 5 from J; bases not matched to a gene: 11. Germline V gives CDR1 SNHLY, CDR2 FYNNEI. The CDR3 has 14 amino acids.

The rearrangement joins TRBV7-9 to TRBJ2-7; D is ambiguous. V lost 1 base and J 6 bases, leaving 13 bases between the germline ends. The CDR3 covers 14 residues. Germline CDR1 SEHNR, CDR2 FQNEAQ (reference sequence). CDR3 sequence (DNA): TGTGCCAGCAGCTTAGTTTTAGCCGCCTGCGAGCAGTACTTC. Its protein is CASSLVLAACEQYF.

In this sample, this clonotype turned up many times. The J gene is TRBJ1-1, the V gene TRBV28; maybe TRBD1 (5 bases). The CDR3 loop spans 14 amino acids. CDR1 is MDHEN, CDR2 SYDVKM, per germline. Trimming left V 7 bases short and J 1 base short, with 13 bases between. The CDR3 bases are TGTGCCAGCAAATCCACCGACAGGAACACTGAAGCTTTCTTT. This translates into CASKSTDRNTEAFF. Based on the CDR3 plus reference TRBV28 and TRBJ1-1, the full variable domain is DVKVTQSSRYLVKRTGEKVFLECVQDMDHENMFWYRQDPGLGLRLIYFSYDVKMKEKGDIPEGYSVSREKKERFSLILESASTNQTSMYLCASKSTDRNTEAFFGQGTRLTVV.

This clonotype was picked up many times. CDR3 bases: TGTGCCCGACAGGGGGTAGGAGGCACTGAAGCTTTCTTT. As protein: CARQGVGGTEAFF. The chain is built from TRBV30 and TRBJ1-1; TRBD1 matches 9 bases. CDR3 length: 13 amino acids. Germline CDR1 and CDR2: GTSNPN and SVGIG (reference sequence). J gave up 4 bases and V 8 bases, and 8 bases lay outside the gene matches.

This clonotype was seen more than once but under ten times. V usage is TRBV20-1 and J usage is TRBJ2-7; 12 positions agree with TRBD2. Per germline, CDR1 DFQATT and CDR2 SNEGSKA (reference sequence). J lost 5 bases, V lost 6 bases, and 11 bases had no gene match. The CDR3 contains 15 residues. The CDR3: CSAPDLAGGPHEQYF. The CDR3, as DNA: TGCAGTGCCCCAGACCTAGCGGGAGGGCCCCACGAGCAGTACTTC.